What follows are 29 T cell receptor beta chains derived from one specimen sequenced in a study of shared clonotypes between healthy human individuals (dated by TCRdb to the early 2020s). Library preparation employed the immunoSEQ multiplex PCR assay. The table was pulled from immuneACCESS by TCRdb, which kept in-frame rearrangements only. Such tables lose some clones; where checked, under half of the loss comes from unresolved V genes, and the rest has no known cause. For this sample the table gives some 300,000 clones, of which less than 75% were detected only once. The ten top clones hold more than 9% of the sample. Sequencing input: memory CD4+ T cells sorted from blood. Taken with the paper, the label for cell subset or site translates to: CD45RA-negative fraction. The receptors were gathered from a man younger than 45 in good health.

The chain joins TRBV14 to TRBJ1-4; D is uncertain. Germline CDR1 is SGHDN and CDR2 is FVKESK. The V gene lost 1 base and the J gene lost 4 bases, with 10 bases spanning the gap. The CDR3 is 15 residues long. The CDR3 reads CASSQAFSDNEKLFF. The DNA for the CDR3 is TGTGCCAGCAGCCAAGCCTTCAGCGATAATGAAAAACTGTTTTTT. Combining the CDR3 with reference TRBV14 and TRBJ1-4 gives the whole variable domain EAGVTQFPSHSVIEKGQTVTLRCDPISGHDNLYWYRRVMGKEIKFLLHFVKESKQDESGMPNNRFLAERTGGTYSTLKVQPAELEDSGVYFCASSQAFSDNEKLFFGSGTQLSVL.

The rearrangement uses TRBV4-1 and TRBJ1-1; D may be TRBD1 (5 bases). V shed 3 bases and J shed 7 bases, with 15 bases lying between them. This CDR3 contains 14 residues. Germline lookup yields CDR1 MGHRA and CDR2 YSYEKL. CDR3 DNA: TGCGCCAGCAGCCAGGGGGAGGGACGCAGTGAAGCTTTCTTT. Its translation is CASSQGEGRSEAFF.

Here the CDR3 reads CASSQESGRNTEAFF. Here the CDR3 DNA reads TGCGCCAGCAGCCAAGAGTCCGGTAGGAACACTGAAGCTTTCTTT. This rearrangement joins TRBV4-3 to TRBJ1-1; D gene unclear. The germline V gene has CDR1 LGHNA and CDR2 YSLEER. The CDR3 extends over 15 amino acids. Trimming shortened V by 0 bases and J by 1 base, and 9 bases separated the two germline ends.

The chain links TRBV27 to TRBJ1-2; D might be TRBD1 (5 bases). V was shortened by 3 bases and J by 2 bases, with 10 bases between the two germline ends. Per the germline V gene, CDR1 is MNHEY and CDR2 is SMNVEV (reference sequence). The CDR3 contains 14 residues. The CDR3 nucleotides read TGTGCCAGCAGTTTGGGGCGATTAAACTATGGCTACACCTTC. Its translation is CASSLGRLNYGYTF.

This clone was counted many times. This sequence joins TRBV5-1 and TRBJ2-2; D is unclear. Germline values: CDR1 SGHRS, CDR2 YFSETQ. This CDR3 contains 16 residues. The ends were cut back, 0 bases at V and 3 bases at J, with 12 bases in the middle. Here the CDR3 DNA reads TGCGCCAGCAGCTTGGGCACCACCCGATACACCGGGGAGCTGTTTTTT. As protein: CASSLGTTRYTGELFF. The whole variable domain, filled in from reference TRBV5-1 and TRBJ2-2, reads KAGVTQTPRYLIKTRGQQVTLSCSPISGHRSVSWYQQTPGQGLQFLFEYFSETQRNKGNFPGRFSGRQFSNSRSEMNVSTLELGDSALYLCASSLGTTRYTGELFFGEGSRLTVL.

This clone has ten or more counts. V and J are TRBV18 and TRBJ1-2; D possibly corresponds to TRBD1 (6 bases). Germline V lookup: CDR1 KGHSH, CDR2 LQKENI. Trimming stripped 5 bases from V and 3 bases from J, with 10 bases between. The CDR3 spans 13 residues. The CDR3 loop reads CASSTGFDYGYTF. CDR3 sequence (DNA): TGTGCCAGCTCAACAGGGTTCGACTATGGCTACACCTTC.

The J gene is TRBJ1-3, the V gene TRBV4-1; D remains ambiguous. This CDR3 region has 15 residues. V was shortened by 0 bases and J by 1 base, with 7 bases between the two germline ends. CDR1 is MGHRA and CDR2 is YSYEKL in the germline V gene. CDR3 amino acids: CASSQDPGSGNTIYF. The CDR3, as DNA: TGCGCCAGCAGCCAAGATCCCGGGTCTGGAAACACCATATATTTT.

This clone was counted between two and nine times. The chain employs TRBV18 and TRBJ2-7, with 10 bases that match TRBD1. The CDR3 covers 14 residues. With 6 bases clipped from V and 3 bases from J, the junction kept 5 bases outside the gene matches. In germline, CDR1 is KGHSH, CDR2 LQKENI. The CDR3 spells CASSRTGGNYEQYF. The CDR3 DNA reads as TGTGCCAGCTCGAGGACAGGGGGAAACTACGAGCAGTACTTC.

The chain is built from TRBV9 and TRBJ2-3, with 9 bases that match TRBD1. V lost 0 bases and J lost 2; bases outside the gene matches: 4. The CDR3 covers 16 residues. Germline V CDR1 and CDR2: SGDLS, YYNGEE. DNA of the CDR3: TGTGCCAGCAGCGTAGAGGGGACAGGGTCCACAGATACGCAGTATTTT. As protein: CASSVEGTGSTDTQYF.

The chain recombines TRBV11-1 with TRBJ1-1; D uncertain. V lost 4 bases to trimming and J lost 1 base, with 7 bases between them. The CDR3 has 13 residues. CDR1 SGHAT and CDR2 FQDESV come from the germline V gene (reference sequence). The CDR3 protein is CASSSPPNTEAFF. As DNA, the CDR3 is TGTGCCAGCAGCTCCCCCCCGAACACTGAAGCTTTCTTT. Full variable domain (rest looked up from reference TRBV11-1 and TRBJ1-1): EAEVAQSPRYKITEKSQAVAFWCDPISGHATLYWYRQILGQGPELLVQFQDESVVDDSQLPKDRFSAERLKGVDSTLKIQPAELGDSAMYLCASSSPPNTEAFFGQGTRLTVV.

The gene calls are TRBV7-9 and TRBJ2-1; 11 bases match TRBD2. With V trimmed by 5 bases and J by 8 bases, 14 bases remained unmatched. The germline V gene has CDR1 SEHNR and CDR2 FQNEAQ (reference sequence). There are 17 residues in the CDR3. The CDR3 spells CASSTLIAGGPSDEQFF. The CDR3 DNA is TGTGCCAGCAGCACACTCATAGCGGGAGGGCCGTCCGATGAGCAGTTCTTC. Combining the CDR3 with reference TRBV7-9 and TRBJ2-1 gives the whole variable domain DTGVSQNPRHKITKRGQNVTFRCDPISEHNRLYWYRQTLGQGPEFLTYFQNEAQLEKSRLLSDRFSAERPKGSFSTLEIQRTEQGDSAMYLCASSTLIAGGPSDEQFFGPGTRLTVL.

The genes are TRBV10-3 and TRBJ2-1; 11 nucleotides align to TRBD2. The germline V gene has CDR1 ENHRY and CDR2 SYGVKD. The CDR3 sequence is 16 residues long. V trimming: 3 bases; J trimming: 5 bases; junction bases outside the gene matches: 6. The CDR3: CAISDSGTSGNNEQFF. DNA of the CDR3: TGTGCCATCAGTGACTCCGGGACTAGCGGAAACAATGAGCAGTTCTTC.

As concerns this clone: Other DNA sequences in this sample translate to the same CDR3. The chain links TRBV5-1 to TRBJ2-3; tentative D call: TRBD2 (6 bases). The V gene's germline CDR1 is SGHRS and CDR2 YFSETQ. The CDR3 length is 14 residues. Trimming stripped 1 base from V and 0 bases from J, with 6 bases between. Here the CDR3 reads CASSLSGSTDTQYF. Here the CDR3 DNA reads TGCGCCAGCAGCTTGAGCGGGAGCACAGATACGCAGTATTTT.

The chain employs TRBV28 and TRBJ2-2, with 8 bases aligning to TRBD2. This CDR3 is 17 amino acids long. The V gene end was trimmed by 4 bases and the J gene end by 1 base; junction bases not matched to a gene: 8. Germline CDR1 MDHEN, CDR2 SYDVKM. The CDR3 reads CASSSKRELRNTGELFF. In DNA form, the CDR3 reads TGTGCCAGCAGTTCCAAGCGGGAGCTACGGAACACCGGGGAGCTGTTTTTT.

This chain links TRBV18 with TRBJ1-4; D gene unclear. Germline V gives CDR1 KGHSH, CDR2 LQKENI. V lost 0 bases and J lost 2, with 10 bases in between. The CDR3 runs to 16 residues. In DNA form, the CDR3 reads TGTGCCAGCTCACCACCAAATCCGAGGACTAATGAAAAACTGTTTTTT. It encodes CASSPPNPRTNEKLFF.

The chain has TRBV30 and TRBJ2-7, with 10 positions matching TRBD2. From germline, CDR1 is GTSNPN and CDR2 SVGIG (reference sequence). The CDR3 runs 15 residues. The junction had 9 bases not matched to a gene; V was cut back by 2 bases and J by 5 bases. This CDR3 is CAWSIRPSGRNEQYF. The CDR3 region has the DNA TGTGCCTGGAGTATCCGGCCTAGCGGGAGAAACGAGCAGTACTTC. Together with reference TRBV30 and TRBJ2-7, the CDR3 gives the full variable domain: SQTIHQWPATLVQPVGSPLSLECTVEGTSNPNLYWYRQAAGRGLQLLFYSVGIGQISSEVPQNLSASRPQDRQFILSSKKLLLSDSGFYLCAWSIRPSGRNEQYFGPGTRLTVT.

J is TRBJ2-5 and V is TRBV19; 15 bases are shared with TRBD2. Trimming removed 9 bases from V and 4 bases from J; junction bases left unmatched: 6. There are 15 residues in the CDR3. Germline lookup yields CDR1 LNHDA and CDR2 SQIVND (reference sequence). The CDR3 nucleotides are TGTGCCAGCGCGGGACTAGCGGGAGGTCGAGAGACCCAGTACTTC. Encoded protein: CASAGLAGGRETQYF.

The chain joins TRBV20-1 to TRBJ2-7, with D uncertain. The germline V and J ends were trimmed by 6 bases and 4 bases, with 10 bases remaining between them. CDR3 length: 11 amino acids. Germline CDR1 reads DFQATT; CDR2 reads SNEGSKA (reference sequence). For the CDR3, the DNA is TGCAGTGCCGAACGATCTTACGAGCAGTACTTC. Protein: CSAERSYEQYF.

This clone was counted ten times or more. This chain connects TRBV7-8 to TRBJ2-1; no definite D call. This CDR3 has 16 amino acids. Germline V gives CDR1 SGHVS, CDR2 FQNEAQ. V was clipped by 5 bases and J by 0 bases, with 14 bases between them. The CDR3 region is CASSLLEAASYNEQFF. CDR3 in DNA: TGTGCCAGCAGCCTATTAGAGGCGGCCTCCTACAATGAGCAGTTCTTC.

The chain couples TRBV5-1 to TRBJ2-2; possibly TRBD1 for D (5 bases). Germline CDR1 SGHRS, CDR2 YFSETQ. The V end was cut by 4 bases, the J end by 2 bases, with 12 bases between. This CDR3 has 15 residues. CDR3 in DNA: TGCGCCAGCAGCATCCTTGACAGAAACACCGGGGAGCTGTTTTTT. Translated, it gives CASSILDRNTGELFF.

The rearrangement uses TRBV29-1 and TRBJ1-3; 7 bases are shared with TRBD1. CDR1 is SQVTM and CDR2 is ANQGSEA in the germline V gene. The CDR3 is 14 residues long. J lost 0 bases, V lost 7 bases, and 6 bases had no gene match. The DNA for the CDR3 is TGCAGCGCCAGCGGGACAGCCTCTGGAAACACCATATATTTT. Amino acids: CSASGTASGNTIYF.

V usage is TRBV5-1 and J usage is TRBJ2-1, with D uncertain. Germline V lookup: CDR1 SGHRS, CDR2 YFSETQ. The CDR3 is 12 amino acids. Between the trimmed V and J ends, which lost 0 bases and 8 bases, there was a span of 6 bases. This CDR3 is CASSLVLYEQFF. In DNA form, the CDR3 reads TGCGCCAGCAGCTTGGTGCTTTATGAGCAGTTCTTC. Full variable domain (outside the CDR3, taken from reference TRBV5-1 and TRBJ2-1): KAGVTQTPRYLIKTRGQQVTLSCSPISGHRSVSWYQQTPGQGLQFLFEYFSETQRNKGNFPGRFSGRQFSNSRSEMNVSTLELGDSALYLCASSLVLYEQFFGPGTRLTVL.

This clone was seen only a few times. CDR3 coding DNA: TGTGCCAGCAGCTTGAACGGGTACGAGCAGTACTTC. Its protein is CASSLNGYEQYF. This sequence joins TRBV11-3 and TRBJ2-7; D unclear. The CDR3 runs 12 residues. The V gene lost 3 bases and the J gene lost 4 bases, with 7 bases spanning the gap. The germline CDR1 and CDR2 sequences are SGHNT and YENEEA.

J is TRBJ1-5 and V is TRBV5-1, with D possibly matching TRBD1 (5 bases). The germline CDR1 and CDR2 sequences are SGHRS and YFSETQ. The V end was cut by 4 bases, the J end by 4 bases, with 15 bases between. The CDR3 has 15 amino acids. CDR3 sequence: CASSLDSLSNQPQHF. The CDR3 DNA sequence: TGCGCCAGCAGCCTAGACAGTTTAAGTAATCAGCCCCAGCATTTT.

The chain uses TRBV7-3 and TRBJ2-1; possible D gene TRBD2, 5 bases. Germline CDR1 and CDR2: SGHTA and FQGTGA. The CDR3 has 20 amino acids. Trimming took 1 base from V and 6 from J, leaving 28 bases between them. This chain's CDR3 is CASSLKPRVALTGSINEQFF. The DNA of the CDR3 is TGTGCCAGCAGCTTAAAGCCTCGGGTTGCCCTAACGGGGAGTATCAATGAGCAGTTCTTC.

This clone was observed once. The chain carries TRBV25-1 and TRBJ1-2, with 9 positions matching TRBD1. The CDR3 extends over 14 amino acids. Per the germline V gene, CDR1 is MGHDK and CDR2 is SYGVNS. V lost 1 base, J lost 4 bases, and 1 base stayed unmatched. The CDR3 DNA is TGTGCCAGCAGTGAATCGGGACAGGGCTATGGCTACACCTTC. Translated: CASSESGQGYGYTF.

The chain recombines TRBV5-1 with TRBJ1-1, with 9 bases fitting TRBD1. CDR1 and CDR2 (germline): SGHRS, YFSETQ. The CDR3 is made up of 14 amino acids. Trimming removed 1 base from V and 5 bases from J; junction bases left unmatched: 3. This CDR3 reads CASSLWTGATEAFF. CDR3 nucleotide sequence: TGCGCCAGCAGCTTGTGGACAGGGGCTACTGAAGCTTTCTTT. Together with reference TRBV5-1 and TRBJ1-1, the CDR3 gives the full variable domain: KAGVTQTPRYLIKTRGQQVTLSCSPISGHRSVSWYQQTPGQGLQFLFEYFSETQRNKGNFPGRFSGRQFSNSRSEMNVSTLELGDSALYLCASSLWTGATEAFFGQGTRLTVV.

This clone has a handful of counts. One junction end disagrees with the germline gene, perhaps due to a read error. The V and J genes are TRBV11-3 and TRBJ2-7, with 8 bases lining up with TRBD1. Germline lookup yields CDR1 SGHNT and CDR2 YENEEA. There are 11 residues in the CDR3. Here the CDR3 DNA reads TGTGCCAGCAGCTGCAGACAGGGGCCTGCCTTC. Translation gives CASSCRQGPAF.

The J gene is TRBJ2-1, the V gene TRBV25-1, with 9 bases identical to TRBD1. The V gene's germline CDR1 is MGHDK and CDR2 SYGVNS. CDR3 length: 15 amino acids. V lost 4 bases, J lost 9 bases, and 10 bases stayed unmatched. The CDR3, as DNA: TGTGCCAGCAGTGGACAGGGGGGCGCGGGAGCTGAGCAGTTCTTC. Translating gives CASSGQGGAGAEQFF.